Listed below are T cell receptor beta chains from one sample, sequenced in a study of T-cell reconstitution after alpha-beta-depleted transplantation in children. A single record per CDR3 protein comes from TCRdb applying MiXCR to the PCR reads. The profile covers around 80,000 distinct CDR3 sequences, with about a sixth appearing a single time and 51% taken by the ten largest. Material: PBMCs, mostly from graft donor cells, obtained 360 days after TCRalphabeta/CD19-depleted stem cell transplant. The receptors were sampled from a male patient between 2 and 15 years old who had a stem cell transplant for acute lymphoblastic leukemia, so the T cells may come from the graft donor. The CDR3 runs from the conserved cysteine through the conserved F or W. D genes are given only for firm matches. Clone sizes are given selectively: once, few, many, or a class where the clone is expanded.

V	D	size	J	CDR3	DNA
TRBV20-1	TRBD1	many	TRBJ2-6	CSAREGQGYSGANVLTF	TGCAGTGCTAGAGAAGGACAGGGGTACTCTGGGGCCAACGTCCTGACTTTC
TRBV11-2	NA	few	TRBJ2-2	CASSWGVANTGELFF	TGTGCCAGCAGCTGGGGGGTTGCGAACACCGGGGAGCTGTTTTTT
TRBV20-1	NA	many	TRBJ2-4	CSARSPGDVAKNIQYF	TGCAGTGCTAGAAGTCCTGGGGATGTAGCCAAAAACATTCAGTACTTC
TRBV7-8	TRBD2	NA	TRBJ2-2	CASSLPSGRAWNTGELFF	TGTGCCAGCAGCTTACCTAGCGGGAGGGCCTGGAACACCGGGGAGCTGTTTTTT
TRBV12-3/TRBV12-4	TRBD1	NA	TRBJ2-5	CASSLGGQGARETQYF	TGTGCCAGCAGTTTAGGTGGACAGGGGGCCAGGGAGACCCAGTACTTC
TRBV20-1	NA	few	TRBJ2-7	CSARGGDSGSYEQYF	TGCAGTGCCCGAGGGGGGGACTCGGGGTCCTACGAGCAGTACTTC
TRBV5-1	TRBD1	NA	TRBJ2-7	CASSLEGRDRPYEQYF	TGCGCCAGCAGCTTGGAGGGCCGGGACAGGCCCTACGAGCAGTACTTC
TRBV6-1	NA	few	TRBJ2-5	CASREPPGETQYF	TGTGCCAGCAGGGAGCCGCCGGGGGAGACCCAGTACTTC
TRBV7-9	TRBD1	NA	TRBJ2-3	CASSRGLGQYTQYF	TGTGCCAGCAGCCGCGGATTGGGACAGTATACGCAGTATTTT
TRBV21-1	NA	NA	TRBJ2-2	CASSEKTGGWSGELFF	TGTGCCAGCAGCGAAAAGACAGGGGGTTGGTCCGGGGAGCTGTTTTTT
TRBV6-5	NA	many	TRBJ2-1	CASSYSGVPLNNEQFF	TGTGCCAGCAGTTACTCTGGGGTACCCTTGAACAATGAGCAGTTCTTC
TRBV6-1	NA	few	TRBJ1-1	CASTFGGMGPMNTEAFF	TGTGCCAGCACCTTTGGGGGTATGGGGCCGATGAACACTGAAGCTTTCTTT
TRBV24-1	TRBD2	few	TRBJ2-1	CATSDRTSGRLSYNEQFF	TGTGCCACCAGTGACCGGACTAGCGGGAGGCTCTCCTACAATGAGCAGTTCTTC
TRBV11-2	NA	NA	TRBJ2-2	CASSPPGELFF	TGTGCCAGCAGCCCCCCCGGGGAGCTGTTTTTT
TRBV7-2	NA	few	TRBJ1-2	CASSLRRGPNYGYTF	TGTGCCAGCAGCTTAAGACGAGGACCCAACTATGGCTACACCTTC
TRBV11-2	TRBD2	NA	TRBJ2-4	CASSLNRLAGKAKNIQYF	TGTGCCAGCAGCTTGAACCGACTAGCGGGAAAAGCCAAAAACATTCAGTACTTC
TRBV6-2/TRBV6-3	NA	many	TRBJ2-5	CASSYSGHGDKETQYF	TGTGCCAGCAGTTACTCGGGGCACGGGGACAAAGAGACCCAGTACTTC
TRBV6-5	TRBD1	few	TRBJ2-7	CASSFHRGGSVEQYF	TGTGCCAGCAGTTTCCACAGGGGCGGTTCTGTCGAGCAGTACTTC